This T cell receptor beta chain was sequenced for a study of neoadjuvant anti-PD-1 for oral cavity cancer. Broader study findings: TCR analyses covered only a few patients per response group. Higher pretreatment blood Treg/Th17 ratios correlated with higher pretreatment blood and lower post-treatment tumor TCRbeta clonality.

Most tumor samples had approximately 5 ug input DNA in two replicates. Sequenced by immunoSEQ multiplex PCR; TCRdb stores in-frame clones only, minus some. The sample holds approximately 15,000 clones, 35% to 40% seen once. With respect to this clone: Its antigen is unidentified.

Time point in this sample: after neoadjuvant nivolumab, at surgical resection. The CDR3 runs to 14 residues. The junction had 6 bases not matched to a gene; V was cut back by 5 bases and J by 5 bases. Germline lookup yields CDR1 MNHNS and CDR2 SASEGT. Sequenced here: tumor tissue, sampled after nivolumab (anti-PD-1) treatment. The rearrangement joins TRBV6-1 to TRBJ1-2, with TRBD1 matching 9 bases. The sequence was obtained from a person between 40 and 79 years old with oral cavity squamous cell carcinoma. The CDR3 DNA follows: TGTGCCAGCAGTAAGGGACAGGGACCTTATGGCTACACCTTC. This codes for CASSKGQGPYGYTF.